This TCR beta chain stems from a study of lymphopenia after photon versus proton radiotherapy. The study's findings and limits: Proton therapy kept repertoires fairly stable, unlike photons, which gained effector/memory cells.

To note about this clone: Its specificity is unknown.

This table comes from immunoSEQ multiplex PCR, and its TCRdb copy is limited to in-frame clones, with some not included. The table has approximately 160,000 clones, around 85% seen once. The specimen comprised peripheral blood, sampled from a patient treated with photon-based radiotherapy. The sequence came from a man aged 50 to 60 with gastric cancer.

This CDR3 reads CASSDKGEETQYF. Here the CDR3 DNA reads TGTGCCAGTAGTGATAAGGGAGAAGAGACCCAGTACTTC. The chain employs TRBV19 and TRBJ2-5, with D possibly being TRBD2 (5 bases). The CDR3 contains 13 residues. Germline V lookup: CDR1 LNHDA, CDR2 SQIVND (reference sequence). V lost 5 bases to trimming and J lost 3 bases, with 10 bases between them.